This TCR beta chain was recorded in a study of human T cells and chemical hapten exposure. Study-level background: Upper inner arm skin measuring about 2 cm by about 2 cm received 2% DPC for sensitization. Patients, largely female, had alopecia areata, totalis or universalis. Patch tests containing 0.01% DPC, applied to the upper back, were read at 6 days. General study findings and limits: Sensitizing with DPC caused no change in TCRs above 1 in 1000 frequency.

Time point specified: pre-sensitization, week 0. Treatment meaning: therapeutic diphenylcyclopropenone sensitization with weekly scalp DPC. This clonotype came up a few times. What it recognizes is unknown. Each CDR3 protein gets one entry after TCRdb re-called the RACE reads with MiXCR. The sample yields around 300,000 distinct CDR3 sequences, approximately 5% seen once. CDR3 length: 16 residues. Per germline, CDR1 SGHTA and CDR2 FQGNSA. Germline trimming cut 5 bases from V and 6 bases from J; bases unmatched to any gene: 15. This sequence originates from a woman aged 18-35 years with alopecia areata. Some clones in this sample may be carry-over from other donors' samples. The chain employs TRBV7-2 and TRBJ1-2, with 7 bases aligning to TRBD1. This sample comprised whole blood, obtained in connection with sensitization to the hapten diphenylcyclopropenone (DPC). The CDR3, as DNA: TGTGCCAGCAGCCCAGGACTTGGACAGGCGATGAATGGCTACACCTTC. Residues: CASSPGLGQAMNGYTF.